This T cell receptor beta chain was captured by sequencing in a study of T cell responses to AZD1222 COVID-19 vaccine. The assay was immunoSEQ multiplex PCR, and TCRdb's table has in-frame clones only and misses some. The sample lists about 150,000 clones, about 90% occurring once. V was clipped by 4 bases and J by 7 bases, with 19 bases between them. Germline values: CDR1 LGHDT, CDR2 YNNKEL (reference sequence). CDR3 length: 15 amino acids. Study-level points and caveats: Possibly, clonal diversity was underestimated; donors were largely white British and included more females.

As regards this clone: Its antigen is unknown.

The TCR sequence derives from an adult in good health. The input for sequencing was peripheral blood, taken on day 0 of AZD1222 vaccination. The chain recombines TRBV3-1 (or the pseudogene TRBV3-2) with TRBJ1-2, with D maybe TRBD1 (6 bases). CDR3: CASSRRGGNLGGYTF. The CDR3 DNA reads TGTGCCAGCAGCCGAAGGGGGGGCAATTTGGGTGGCTACACCTTC.